The 20 T cell receptor beta chains presented below share a single source sample, sequenced in a study of identical twins. Using its own MiXCR run on the 5' RACE reads, TCRdb lists one record per CDR3 protein. The sample carries approximately 240,000 distinct CDR3 sequences, around 15% recorded once. The specimen sequenced was memory (CD45RO+) T cells sorted from blood. The receptors here all came from a woman aged 18-30 years in good health.

Only a few counts were recorded for this clonotype. The V and J genes are TRBV6-2 or TRBV6-3 and TRBJ2-1; 10 bases fit TRBD1. The CDR3 contains 21 residues. Trimming took 4 bases from V and 3 from J; bases not matched to a gene: 21. Germline-derived CDR1 and CDR2 are MNHEY and SVGEGT. This CDR3 is CASSFSGTGEYPPKVYNEQFF. The CDR3, as DNA: TGTGCCAGCAGTTTCTCCGGGACAGGGGAATATCCTCCGAAGGTCTACAATGAGCAGTTCTTC.

This clonotype was found a few times. V gene TRBV3-1 combines with J gene TRBJ2-2; D remains ambiguous. V was cut by 1 base and J by 3 bases, with 6 bases left in between. CDR1 is LGHDT and CDR2 is YNNKEL in the germline V gene (reference sequence). The CDR3 is made up of 14 amino acids. This CDR3 reads CASSQVQYTGELFF. CDR3 sequence (DNA): TGTGCCAGCAGCCAAGTGCAGTACACCGGGGAGCTGTTTTTT.

This clonotype has only a few counts. The chain combines TRBV7-9 with TRBJ2-3, with D possibly being TRBD1 (6 bases). Trimming cost V 5 bases and J 4 bases, with 13 bases left between them. The V gene's germline CDR1 is SEHNR and CDR2 FQNEAQ (reference sequence). The CDR3 has 14 residues. CDR3 DNA: TGTGCCAGCAGCCTACACGGACAGTCAGATACGCAGTATTTT. Protein: CASSLHGQSDTQYF.

This clonotype was counted ten times or more. The chain joins TRBV5-1 to TRBJ2-1; 12 bases fit TRBD2. V shed 1 base, J shed 0 bases, and the junction held 5 bases outside the gene matches. This CDR3 is built from 18 residues. CDR1 SGHRS and CDR2 YFSETQ come from the germline V gene. This chain's CDR3 is CASSLTSGRILSYNEQFF. The CDR3 coding sequence is TGCGCCAGCAGCTTGACTAGCGGGAGGATTCTCTCCTACAATGAGCAGTTCTTC.

About this clonotype itself: Being one base from a much bigger clone, this may be a read error. The chain carries TRBV11-3 and TRBJ2-7; no definite D call. V dropped 5 bases and J dropped 5 bases, with 7 bases sitting between them. Germline CDR1 SGHNT, CDR2 YENEEA. The CDR3 is 11 amino acids. CDR3 DNA: TGTGCCAGCAGCCAAGACCACGAGCAGTACTTC. This encodes CASSQDHEQYF.

CDR3 DNA sequence: TGCAGTGCTAGCCAGGGGATCTATGGCTACACCTTC. Protein product: CSASQGIYGYTF. The V gene is TRBV20-1, the J gene TRBJ1-2, with TRBD1 as a possible D gene (6 bases). Germline assignment: CDR1 DFQATT and CDR2 SNEGSKA (reference sequence). V gave up 3 bases and J gave up 4 bases, with 9 bases separating them. The CDR3 loop spans 12 amino acids.

The chain employs TRBV7-2 and TRBJ2-5; maybe TRBD1 (5 bases). CDR3 size: 15 residues. CDR1 and CDR2 (germline): SGHTA, FQGNSA. Trimming stripped 3 bases from V and 2 bases from J, with 13 bases between. The CDR3 nucleotides read TGTGCCAGCAGCTTGGGAAGCGACAGTCAAGAGACCCAGTACTTC. As protein: CASSLGSDSQETQYF.

This clonotype was seen more than once but under ten times. The chain employs TRBV20-1 and TRBJ1-6; D is perhaps TRBD1 (5 bases). This CDR3 is built from 15 residues. The V and J ends lost 5 bases and 9 bases respectively, with 20 bases between them. The germline V gene encodes CDR1 DFQATT and CDR2 SNEGSKA (reference sequence). For the CDR3, the DNA is TGCAGTGCTGGACGTACCGGGACCTTTGGTTCACCCCTCCACTTT. It yields the protein CSAGRTGTFGSPLHF.

The V and J genes are TRBV19 and TRBJ2-5; D is unresolved. V gave up 1 base and J gave up 1 base, with 7 bases separating them. Germline values: CDR1 LNHDA, CDR2 SQIVND (reference sequence). CDR3 length: 14 residues. The CDR3 region has the DNA TGTGCCAGTAGTATAGGGCCAACCCAAGAGACCCAGTACTTC. Translated, it gives CASSIGPTQETQYF.

This clonotype was observed a few times. The V and J genes are TRBV20-1 and TRBJ1-3; TRBD1 agrees at 8 bases. CDR3 length equals 15 residues. CDR1 and CDR2 from the germline V gene are DFQATT and SNEGSKA (reference sequence). J was trimmed by 0 bases and V by 6 bases; bases with no gene match: 7. CDR3 loop: CSAARQGYSGNTIYF. As DNA, the CDR3 is TGCAGTGCCGCCCGACAGGGGTACTCTGGAAACACCATATATTTT.

J is TRBJ1-1 and V is TRBV3-1; D gene unclear. This CDR3 is 15 amino acids long. Trimming shortened V by 3 bases and J by 5 bases, and 16 bases separated the two germline ends. Germline CDR1 reads LGHDT; CDR2 reads YNNKEL (reference sequence). The CDR3 here is CASSQNGLPGTEAFF. The DNA for the CDR3 is TGTGCCAGCAGCCAGAATGGACTGCCTGGGACTGAAGCTTTCTTT.

This clonotype occurred a few times. V gene TRBV20-1 combines with J gene TRBJ1-6, with D perhaps TRBD1 (6 bases). CDR1 is DFQATT, CDR2 SNEGSKA, per germline (reference sequence). Deletions cut 5 bases from V and 10 bases from J, with 18 bases between. CDR3 length: 14 residues. The CDR3 reads CSAQGPYLGSPLHF. CDR3 nucleotides: TGCAGTGCTCAGGGGCCTTACCTAGGATCACCCCTCCACTTT.

This clonotype appeared a few times. The V gene is TRBV6-2 or TRBV6-3, the J gene TRBJ1-1; D ambiguous. Looked up from germline, CDR1 is MNHEY and CDR2 is SVGEGT. V was pared by 5 bases and J by 8 bases, with 9 bases between. The CDR3 covers 11 residues. In DNA form, the CDR3 reads TGTGCCAGCAGTAAGACGGTCGAAGCTTTCTTT. This codes for CASSKTVEAFF.

Turning to this clonotype: One end of the junction varies from germline; a read error may be responsible. The genes are TRBV6-5 and TRBJ1-3, with D hard to call. CDR1 is MNHEY, CDR2 SVGAGI, per germline. This CDR3 region has 15 residues. CDR3 DNA sequence: TGTGCCAGCAGTTACTCTGGCGCCTCTGGAATCACCATATATTTT. It codes for CASSYSGASGITIYF.

This sequence joins TRBV7-9 and TRBJ2-1; no reliable D call. This CDR3 is 15 amino acids long. With 3 bases removed from V and 0 bases from J, the gap between germline ends came to 9 bases. The germline gives CDR1 SEHNR, CDR2 FQNEAQ (reference sequence). The CDR3 DNA follows: TGTGCCAGCAGCTTTCGGCGGAGCTCCTACAATGAGCAGTTCTTC. Translated: CASSFRRSSYNEQFF.

V and J are TRBV18 and TRBJ2-7, with D possibly being TRBD1 or TRBD2 (5 bases each). CDR1 is KGHSH and CDR2 is LQKENI in the germline V gene. This CDR3 is 17 amino acids long. Trimming pared 2 bases from V and 2 bases from J, leaving 19 bases between. DNA for the CDR3: TGTGCCAGCTCACCAGGGACGGAAATCAGTAGAGCCTACGAGCAGTACTTC. Protein sequence: CASSPGTEISRAYEQYF.

The chain recombines TRBV12-3 or TRBV12-4 with TRBJ1-1; TRBD1 might be the D (6 bases). Trimming pared 6 bases from V and 11 bases from J, leaving 16 bases between. The CDR3 totals 12 residues. CDR3 nucleotides: TGTGCCAGCAGACCCCGGGGGCGGGGGGCTTTCTTT. This translates into CASRPRGRGAFF.

This clonotype came up many times. This chain joins TRBV20-1 and TRBJ2-3, with 11 bases lining up with TRBD2. V shed 4 bases, J shed 3 bases, and the junction held 6 bases outside the gene matches. The germline gives CDR1 DFQATT, CDR2 SNEGSKA (reference sequence). CDR3 length: 15 residues. For the CDR3, the DNA is TGCAGTGCTATAGCGGGGGGGCCACTGACAGATACGCAGTATTTT. Its translation is CSAIAGGPLTDTQYF.

This chain joins TRBV20-1 and TRBJ1-5, with 7 bases fitting TRBD1. Germline-derived CDR1 and CDR2 are DFQATT and SNEGSKA (reference sequence). Unmatched junction bases numbered 4, after V lost 2 bases and J lost 3 bases. The CDR3 covers 14 residues. The CDR3 coding sequence is TGCAGTGCTAGACGACAGGGCATCAATCAGCCCCAGCATTTT. Amino acid sequence: CSARRQGINQPQHF.

Only a few counts were recorded for this clonotype. V and J are TRBV20-1 and TRBJ2-7; 10 nucleotides agree with TRBD2. V was clipped by 5 bases and J by 3 bases; unmatched bases: 10. The CDR3 loop spans 15 amino acids. Germline V gene lookup returns CDR1 DFQATT and CDR2 SNEGSKA (reference sequence). The CDR3 DNA reads TGCAGTGCTGCATTGGGGCTAGCGGGAGACTACGAGCAGTACTTC. Amino acids: CSAALGLAGDYEQYF.